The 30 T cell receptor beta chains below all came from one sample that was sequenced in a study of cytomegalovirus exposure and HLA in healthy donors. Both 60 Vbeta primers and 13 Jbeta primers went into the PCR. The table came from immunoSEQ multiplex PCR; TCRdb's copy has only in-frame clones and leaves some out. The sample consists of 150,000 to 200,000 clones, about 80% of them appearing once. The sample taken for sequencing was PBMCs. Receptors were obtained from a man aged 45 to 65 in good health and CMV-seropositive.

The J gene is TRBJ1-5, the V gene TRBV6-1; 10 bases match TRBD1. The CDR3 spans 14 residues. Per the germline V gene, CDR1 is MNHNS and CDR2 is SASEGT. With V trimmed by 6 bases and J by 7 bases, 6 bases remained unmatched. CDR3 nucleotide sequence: TGTGCCAGCAGCGCGACAGGGGGCGACCAGCCCCAGCATTTT. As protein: CASSATGGDQPQHF.

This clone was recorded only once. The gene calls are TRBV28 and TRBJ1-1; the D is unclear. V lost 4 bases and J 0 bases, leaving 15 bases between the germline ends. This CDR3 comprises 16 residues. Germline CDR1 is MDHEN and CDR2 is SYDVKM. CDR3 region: CASSSFFDTLNTEAFF. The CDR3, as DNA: TGTGCCAGCAGTTCATTCTTTGACACTCTGAACACTGAAGCTTTCTTT.

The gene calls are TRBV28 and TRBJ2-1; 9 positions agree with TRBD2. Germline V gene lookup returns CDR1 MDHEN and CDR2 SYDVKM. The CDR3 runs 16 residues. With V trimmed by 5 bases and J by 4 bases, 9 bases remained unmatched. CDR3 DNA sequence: TGTGCCAGCAGTCCTTCGCGGGGGGGAAAATACAATGAGCAGTTCTTC. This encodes CASSPSRGGKYNEQFF.

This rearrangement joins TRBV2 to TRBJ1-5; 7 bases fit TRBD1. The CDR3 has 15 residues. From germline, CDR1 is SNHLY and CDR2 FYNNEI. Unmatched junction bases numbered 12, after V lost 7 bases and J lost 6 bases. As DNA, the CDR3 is TGTGCCAGCACCCCGGACAGCAACAGGGGTCAGCCCCAGCATTTT. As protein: CASTPDSNRGQPQHF.

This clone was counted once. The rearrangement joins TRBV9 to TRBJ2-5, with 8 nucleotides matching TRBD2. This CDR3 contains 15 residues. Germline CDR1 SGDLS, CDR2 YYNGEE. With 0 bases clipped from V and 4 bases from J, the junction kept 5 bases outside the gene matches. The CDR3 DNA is TGTGCCAGCAGCGTAGCGGGGGGGGCCTTAGAGACCCAGTACTTC. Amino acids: CASSVAGGALETQYF.

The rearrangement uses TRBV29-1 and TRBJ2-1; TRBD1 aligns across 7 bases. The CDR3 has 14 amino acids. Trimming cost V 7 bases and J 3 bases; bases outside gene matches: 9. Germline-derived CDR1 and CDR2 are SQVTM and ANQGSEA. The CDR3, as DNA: TGCAGCGCCGCAGATTGGGACAGCTACAATGAGCAGTTCTTC. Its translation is CSAADWDSYNEQFF.

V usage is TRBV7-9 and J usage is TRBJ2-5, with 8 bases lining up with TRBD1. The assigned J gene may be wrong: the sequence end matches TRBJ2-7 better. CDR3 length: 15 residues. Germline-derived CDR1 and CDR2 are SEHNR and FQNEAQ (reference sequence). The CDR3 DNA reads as TGTGCCAGCAGCCAGGACAGGGAGGCCACCTACGAGCAGTACTTC. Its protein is CASSQDREATYEQYF.

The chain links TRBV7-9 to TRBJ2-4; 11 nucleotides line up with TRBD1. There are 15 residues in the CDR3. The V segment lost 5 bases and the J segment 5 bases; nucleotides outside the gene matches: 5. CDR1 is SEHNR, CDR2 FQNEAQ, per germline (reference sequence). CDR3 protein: CASSPDRGLENIQYF. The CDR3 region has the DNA TGTGCCAGCAGCCCGGACAGGGGGCTAGAAAACATTCAGTACTTC.

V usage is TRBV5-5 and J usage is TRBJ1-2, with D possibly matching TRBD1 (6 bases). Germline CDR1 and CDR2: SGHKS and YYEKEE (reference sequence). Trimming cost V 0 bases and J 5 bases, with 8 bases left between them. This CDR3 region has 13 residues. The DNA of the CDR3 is TGTGCCAGCAGCTTGGCGCAGGGGTATGGCTACACCTTC. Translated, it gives CASSLAQGYGYTF.

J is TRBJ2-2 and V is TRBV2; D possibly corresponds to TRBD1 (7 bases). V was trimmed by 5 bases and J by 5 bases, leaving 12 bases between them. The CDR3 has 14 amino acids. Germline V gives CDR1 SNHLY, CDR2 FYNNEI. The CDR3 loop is CASSPQGGTGELFF. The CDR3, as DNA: TGTGCCAGCAGTCCGCAGGGGGGAACCGGGGAGCTGTTTTTT. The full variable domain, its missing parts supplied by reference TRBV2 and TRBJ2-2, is EPEVTQTPSHQVTQMGQEVILRCVPISNHLYFYWYRQILGQKVEFLVSFYNNEISEKSEIFDDQFSVERPDGSNFTLKIRSTKLEDSAMYFCASSPQGGTGELFFGEGSRLTVL.

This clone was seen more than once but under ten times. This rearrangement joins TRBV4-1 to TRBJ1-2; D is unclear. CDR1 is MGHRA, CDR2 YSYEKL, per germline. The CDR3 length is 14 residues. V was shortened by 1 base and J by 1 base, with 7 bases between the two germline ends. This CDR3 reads CASSQVVSNYGYTF. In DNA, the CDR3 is TGCGCCAGCAGCCAAGTTGTCAGTAACTATGGCTACACCTTC.

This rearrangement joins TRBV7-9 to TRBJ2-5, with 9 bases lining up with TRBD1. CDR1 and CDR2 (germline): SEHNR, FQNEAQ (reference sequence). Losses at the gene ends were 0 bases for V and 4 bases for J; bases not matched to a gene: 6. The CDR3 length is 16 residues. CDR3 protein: CASSLATGGGGETQYF. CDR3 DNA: TGTGCCAGCAGCTTAGCAACAGGGGGCGGAGGAGAGACCCAGTACTTC.

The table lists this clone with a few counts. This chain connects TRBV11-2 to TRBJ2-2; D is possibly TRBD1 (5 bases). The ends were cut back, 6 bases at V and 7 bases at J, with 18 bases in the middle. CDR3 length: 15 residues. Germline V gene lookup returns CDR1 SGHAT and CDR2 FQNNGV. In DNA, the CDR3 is TGTGCCAGCAGTCCCAGAGCAGGGTTTAGCGGGGAGCTGTTTTTT. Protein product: CASSPRAGFSGELFF.

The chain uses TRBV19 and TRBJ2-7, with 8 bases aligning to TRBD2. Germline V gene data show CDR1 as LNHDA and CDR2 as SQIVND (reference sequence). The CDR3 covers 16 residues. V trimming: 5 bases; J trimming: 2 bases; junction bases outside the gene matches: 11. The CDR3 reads CASSRGVGGATYEQYF. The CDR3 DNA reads TGTGCCAGTAGTCGAGGTGTCGGGGGGGCGACCTACGAGCAGTACTTC.

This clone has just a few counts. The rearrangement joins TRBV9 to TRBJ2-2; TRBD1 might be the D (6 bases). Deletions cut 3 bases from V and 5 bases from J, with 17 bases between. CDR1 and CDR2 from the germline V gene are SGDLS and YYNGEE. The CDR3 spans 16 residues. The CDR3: CASSAQPTGGTGELFF. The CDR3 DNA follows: TGTGCCAGCAGCGCACAACCGACAGGTGGGACCGGGGAGCTGTTTTTT.

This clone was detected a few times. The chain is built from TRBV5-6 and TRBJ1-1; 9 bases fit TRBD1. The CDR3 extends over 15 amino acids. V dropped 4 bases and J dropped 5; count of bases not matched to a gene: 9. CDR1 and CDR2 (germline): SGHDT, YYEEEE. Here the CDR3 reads CASSPGTGRGTEAFF. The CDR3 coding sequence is TGTGCCAGCAGCCCCGGGACAGGGAGAGGTACTGAAGCTTTCTTT.

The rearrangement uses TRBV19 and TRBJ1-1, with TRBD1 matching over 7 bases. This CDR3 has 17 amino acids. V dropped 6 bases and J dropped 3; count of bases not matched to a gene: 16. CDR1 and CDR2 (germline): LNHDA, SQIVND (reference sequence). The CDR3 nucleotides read TGTGCCAGTAGCCATATCTTTAGACAGGGTACCGACACTGAAGCTTTCTTT. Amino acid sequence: CASSHIFRQGTDTEAFF.

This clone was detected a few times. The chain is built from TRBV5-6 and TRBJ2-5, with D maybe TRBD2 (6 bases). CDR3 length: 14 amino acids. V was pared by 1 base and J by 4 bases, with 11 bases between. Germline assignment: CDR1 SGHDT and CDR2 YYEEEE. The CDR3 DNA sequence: TGTGCCAGCAGCTTGTTGGAGGGCGGAGAGACCCAGTACTTC. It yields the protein CASSLLEGGETQYF. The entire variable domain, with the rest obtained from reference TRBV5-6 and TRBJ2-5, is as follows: DAGVTQSPTHLIKTRGQQVTLRCSPKSGHDTVSWYQQALGQGPQFIFQYYEEEERQRGNFPDRFSGHQFPNYSSELNVNALLLGDSALYLCASSLLEGGETQYFGPGTRLLVL.

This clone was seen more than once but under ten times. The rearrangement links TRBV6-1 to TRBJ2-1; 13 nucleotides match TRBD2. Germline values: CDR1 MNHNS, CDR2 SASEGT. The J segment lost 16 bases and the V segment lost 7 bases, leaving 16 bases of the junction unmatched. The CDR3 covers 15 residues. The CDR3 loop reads CASTLSWELAGGLFF. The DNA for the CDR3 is TGTGCCAGCACCCTGAGTTGGGAACTAGCGGGGGGGCTATTCTTC.

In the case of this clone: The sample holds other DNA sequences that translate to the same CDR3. The CDR3 protein is CASSLGDRGETQYF. In nucleotides, the CDR3 is TGCGCCAGCAGCTTGGGGGACAGGGGGGAGACCCAGTACTTC. The chain employs TRBV5-1 and TRBJ2-5; TRBD1 agrees at 11 bases. CDR1 SGHRS and CDR2 YFSETQ come from the germline V gene. V trimming: 0 bases; J trimming: 5 bases; junction bases outside the gene matches: 0. CDR3 length equals 14 residues.

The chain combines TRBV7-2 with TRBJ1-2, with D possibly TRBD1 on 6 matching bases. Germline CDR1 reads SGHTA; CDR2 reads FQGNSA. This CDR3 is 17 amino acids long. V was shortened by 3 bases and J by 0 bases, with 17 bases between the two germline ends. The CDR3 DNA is TGTGCCAGCAGCTTTTTCGGAGGGGGGGGAGCTAACTATGGCTACACCTTC. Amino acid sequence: CASSFFGGGGANYGYTF.

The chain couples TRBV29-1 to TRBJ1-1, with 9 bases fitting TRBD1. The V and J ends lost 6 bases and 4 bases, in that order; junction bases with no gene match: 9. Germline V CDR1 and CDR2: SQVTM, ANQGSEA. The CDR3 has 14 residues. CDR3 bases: TGCAGCGTCAGAAACAGGGGGCAGGGCACTGAAGCTTTCTTT. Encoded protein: CSVRNRGQGTEAFF.

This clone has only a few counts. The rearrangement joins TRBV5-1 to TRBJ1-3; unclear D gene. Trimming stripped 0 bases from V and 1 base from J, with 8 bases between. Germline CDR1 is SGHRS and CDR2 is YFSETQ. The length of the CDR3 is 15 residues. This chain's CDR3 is CASSLVSGSGNTIYF. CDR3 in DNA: TGCGCCAGCAGCTTGGTTTCCGGGTCTGGAAACACCATATATTTT.

The CDR3 DNA reads TGCGCCAGCAGCCTGGTCCCCGGGGGGTATTACAATGAGCAGTTCTTC. Residues: CASSLVPGGYYNEQFF. The chain combines TRBV5-1 with TRBJ2-1; 7 bases line up with TRBD2. The ends lost 4 bases at V and 4 bases at J; junction bases unmatched: 11. The germline V gene has CDR1 SGHRS and CDR2 YFSETQ. The CDR3 loop spans 16 amino acids.

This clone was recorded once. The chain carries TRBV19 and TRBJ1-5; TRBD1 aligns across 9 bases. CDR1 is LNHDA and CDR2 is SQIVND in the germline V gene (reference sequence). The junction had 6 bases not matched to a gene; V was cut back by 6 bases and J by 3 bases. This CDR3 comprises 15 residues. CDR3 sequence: CASSTTGGTNQPQHF. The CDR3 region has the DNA TGTGCCAGTAGCACGACAGGGGGGACCAATCAGCCCCAGCATTTT.

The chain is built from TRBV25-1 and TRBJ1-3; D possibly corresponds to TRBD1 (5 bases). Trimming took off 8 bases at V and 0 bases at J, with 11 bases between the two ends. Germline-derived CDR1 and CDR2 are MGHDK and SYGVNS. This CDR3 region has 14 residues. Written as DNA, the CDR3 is TGTGCCAGCCTCGACAGTTACTCTGGAAACACCATATATTTT. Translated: CASLDSYSGNTIYF.

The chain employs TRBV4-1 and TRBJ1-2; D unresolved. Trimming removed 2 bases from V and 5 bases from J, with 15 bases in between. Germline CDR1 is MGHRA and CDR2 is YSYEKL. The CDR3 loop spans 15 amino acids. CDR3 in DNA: TGCGCCAGCAGCCAAATCCAGGCAGGCCTTTATGGCTACACCTTC. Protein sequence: CASSQIQAGLYGYTF.

CDR3 region: CSVDRGVDTGELFF. CDR3 DNA: TGCAGCGTCGACAGGGGCGTGGACACCGGGGAGCTGTTTTTT. This sequence joins TRBV29-1 and TRBJ2-2; 8 bases line up with TRBD1. With V trimmed by 6 bases and J by 3 bases, 6 bases remained unmatched. From germline, CDR1 is SQVTM and CDR2 ANQGSEA. The CDR3 runs 14 residues.

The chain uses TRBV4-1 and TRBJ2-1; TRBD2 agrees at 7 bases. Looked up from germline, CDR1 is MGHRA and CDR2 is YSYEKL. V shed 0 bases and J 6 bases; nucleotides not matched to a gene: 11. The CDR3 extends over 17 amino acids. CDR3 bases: TGCGCCAGCAGCCAAGATCGAGGCAGCGGGGCGATCAATGAGCAGTTCTTC. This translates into CASSQDRGSGAINEQFF.

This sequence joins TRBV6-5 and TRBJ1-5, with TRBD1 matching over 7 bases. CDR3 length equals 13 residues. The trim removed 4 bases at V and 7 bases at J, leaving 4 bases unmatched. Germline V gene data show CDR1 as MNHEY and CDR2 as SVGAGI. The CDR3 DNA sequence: TGTGCCAGCAGTTCGGACAGGCGACAGCCCCAGCATTTT. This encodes CASSSDRRQPQHF.